This T cell receptor beta chain was recovered during a study of cytomegalovirus exposure and HLA in healthy donors. Details on this clone: What it binds is unknown.

The J segment lost 0 bases and the V segment lost 3 bases, leaving 3 bases of the junction unmatched. The CDR3 spans 15 residues. In germline, CDR1 is SGHDN, CDR2 FVKESK. Researchers ran the PCR with 60 Vbeta and 13 Jbeta primers. Original data processing: Approximately 73 million unique TCR beta chains, 9 million to 11 million shared, were counted in a later analysis. TCRdb's table, derived via immunoSEQ multiplex PCR, lists solely in-frame clones and lacks some. V, J and clone size reflect that table, while D and trimming were determined from the DNA. The sample includes some 110,000 clones, approximately 79% seen only once; the top ten take about 16%. Study observations and caveats: Analyzed later, association rates of TCRs varied across HLA loci, with DRB1 most and HLA-C fewest. In a later analysis, V- and J-gene trimming of beta chains associated with a DCLRE1C missense variant, replicated independently. Among the most significant clusters, several appeared linked to common viral pathogens in a later analysis.

The sample comprised PBMCs. This sequence originates from a man aged 50-60 years in good health and CMV-seropositive. The chain recombines TRBV14 with TRBJ2-7, with 9 bases aligning to TRBD2. Written as DNA, the CDR3 is TGTGCCAGCAGCCAGGCTAGCGGGGCCTCCTACGAGCAGTACTTC. Protein sequence: CASSQASGASYEQYF.